The clone carrying this T cell receptor (beta chain) showed up just once. V shed 2 bases and J shed 3 bases, with 7 bases lying between them. This CDR3 has 12 residues. CDR1 and CDR2 from the germline V gene are GTSNPN and SVGIG (reference sequence). The sample is drawn from a study of blood T cell repertoires in COVID-19. TCRdb keeps only in-frame clones here, not all; method: immunoSEQ multiplex PCR. The sample has over 250,000 clones, approximately 93% seen once; the top ten hold 2.2%. Sequenced sample: peripheral blood. The chain has TRBV30 and TRBJ2-5; D is unclear. The TCR was taken from a woman in her twenties or thirties with COVID-19, enrolled during active disease. CDR3 sequence (DNA): TGTGCCTGGAGTTCTATGAAAGAGACCCAGTACTTC. Encoded protein: CAWSSMKETQYF.